Below, 6 T cell receptor beta chains from the same sample are listed, as sequenced in a study of blood T cell repertoires in COVID-19. Sequencing used immunoSEQ multiplex PCR; TCRdb keeps in-frame clones, though not all of them. The sample lists 190,000 or so clones, 70% to 90% seen once, with roughly 2.6% in the top ten. The sample consisted of peripheral blood. These receptor sequences come from a man aged 35-49 years with active or convalescent COVID-19.

This chain joins TRBV10-1 and TRBJ2-3; maybe TRBD2 (7 bases). This CDR3 is built from 15 residues. V was pared by 6 bases and J by 5 bases, with 18 bases between. From germline, CDR1 is WNHNN and CDR2 SYGVQD (reference sequence). The CDR3 sequence is CASSHFRGGEDTQYF. In DNA, the CDR3 is TGCGCCAGCAGCCACTTTCGAGGGGGGGAAGATACGCAGTATTTT.

The V call is TRBV27, the J call TRBJ2-3, with 11 bases identical to TRBD2. The germline CDR1 and CDR2 sequences are MNHEY and SMNVEV (reference sequence). The CDR3 extends over 13 amino acids. With V trimmed by 8 bases and J by 6 bases, 4 bases remained unmatched. The CDR3 region is CASRTSGGDTQYF. DNA of the CDR3: TGTGCCAGCCGTACTAGCGGGGGTGATACGCAGTATTTT.

This clone was found a few times. The chain couples TRBV2 to TRBJ2-3; no definite D call. The CDR3 is 12 amino acids. Deletions cut 1 base from V and 6 bases from J, with 5 bases between. Germline V lookup: CDR1 SNHLY, CDR2 FYNNEI. The CDR3 nucleotides are TGTGCCAGCAGTGAAGATGAGGATACGCAGTATTTT. Residues: CASSEDEDTQYF. Complete variable domain (other parts from reference TRBV2 and TRBJ2-3): EPEVTQTPSHQVTQMGQEVILRCVPISNHLYFYWYRQILGQKVEFLVSFYNNEISEKSEIFDDQFSVERPDGSNFTLKIRSTKLEDSAMYFCASSEDEDTQYFGPGTRLTVL.

V gene TRBV10-3 combines with J gene TRBJ1-3; D perhaps matches TRBD1 (5 bases). The CDR3 consists of 17 residues. V lost 10 bases and J lost 0, with 22 bases in between. CDR1 ENHRY and CDR2 SYGVKD come from the germline V gene. The CDR3 loop is CATHRGGNLISGNTIYF. DNA of the CDR3: TGTGCCACGCATCGGGGGGGTAACCTCATCTCTGGAAACACCATATATTTT.

Notes on this clone: Different DNA sequences within this sample yield the same CDR3. V is TRBV7-9 and J is TRBJ1-2; a weak D match, TRBD1 (5 bases). V was cut by 4 bases and J by 2 bases, with 8 bases left in between. This CDR3 spans 13 amino acids. Germline CDR1 reads SEHNR; CDR2 reads FQNEAQ (reference sequence). CDR3 sequence: CASSSTANYGYTF. The CDR3 DNA is TGTGCCAGCAGCTCGACAGCAAACTATGGCTACACCTTC. The full variable domain, rest sourced from reference TRBV7-9 and TRBJ1-2, is DTGVSQNPRHKITKRGQNVTFRCDPISEHNRLYWYRQTLGQGPEFLTYFQNEAQLEKSRLLSDRFSAERPKGSFSTLEIQRTEQGDSAMYLCASSSTANYGYTFGSGTRLTVV.

The V call is TRBV6-5, the J call TRBJ1-1, with TRBD1 matching over 7 bases. Trimming removed 5 bases from V and 1 base from J; junction bases left unmatched: 4. Germline V gene lookup returns CDR1 MNHEY and CDR2 SVGAGI. This CDR3 region has 14 residues. DNA for the CDR3: TGTGCCAGCAGTCACAGGGGACCGAACACTGAAGCTTTCTTT. This codes for CASSHRGPNTEAFF.